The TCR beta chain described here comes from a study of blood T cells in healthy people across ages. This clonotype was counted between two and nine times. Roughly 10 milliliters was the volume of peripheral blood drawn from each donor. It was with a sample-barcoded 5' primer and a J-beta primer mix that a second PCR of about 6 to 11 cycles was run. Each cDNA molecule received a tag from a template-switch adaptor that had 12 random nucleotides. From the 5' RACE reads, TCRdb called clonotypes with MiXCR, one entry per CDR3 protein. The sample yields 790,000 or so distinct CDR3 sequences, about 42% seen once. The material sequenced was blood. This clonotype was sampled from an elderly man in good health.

The CDR3 DNA reads TGCAGTGCTGGAACAAACCCAGAGACCCAGTACTTC. This gives the protein CSAGTNPETQYF. The chain is built from TRBV20-1 and TRBJ2-5; D is unresolved. CDR1 is DFQATT, CDR2 SNEGSKA, per germline (reference sequence). The CDR3 is 12 residues long. Trimming took 5 bases from V and 4 from J, leaving 11 bases between them.